This T cell receptor beta chain was sequenced during a study of response to subunit inactivated influenza vaccine (dated by TCRdb to the late 2010s). Context from the whole study: Deep quantitative profiling of the T cell receptor repertoire was used in the study to follow responses to a trivalent subunit inactivated influenza vaccine.

Library generation was performed with RT-PCR. TCRdb names Illumina HiSeq 2500 as the instrument used. TCRdb took the public reads, trimmed them with fastp at Q25, ran MiXCR for clone calling and kept in-frame beta chains. Identical CDR3 proteins give one entry, which carries the most common genes and DNA. Present in this sample are fewer than 550,000 distinct CDR3 sequences, around 25% of which were seen just once. The top ten clonotypes cover 1.5% to 2% of the sample. Findings and caveats that apply to the study as a whole: It was suggested by the authors that each seasonal influenza vaccination may recruit only a limited number of new T cells.

Points on this clonotype: Its target antigen remains unknown. No quality values exist for individual bases; no much larger clone is one base distant.

Reading from cysteine to phenylalanine, the CDR3 counts 12 amino acids. The CDR3 DNA has 36 bases and is translated from base 1. The CDR1 and CDR2 encoded by the germline V gene are SQVTM and ANQGSEA. The clonotype originates from a man aged 50 or older who received an inactivated influenza vaccine. Donor details come from another sample of the same person, matched by shared clones. The specimen comprised CD4+ T cells sorted from PBMCs, sampled 4 to 6 days after vaccination. The chain links TRBV29-1 with TRBJ1-2; the D gene is possibly TRBD1, with 5 bases matching. The DNA sequence is TGCAGTGGCCGTTGGTCAGGGAGAGGCTACACCTTC. It translates as CSGRWSGRGYTF.